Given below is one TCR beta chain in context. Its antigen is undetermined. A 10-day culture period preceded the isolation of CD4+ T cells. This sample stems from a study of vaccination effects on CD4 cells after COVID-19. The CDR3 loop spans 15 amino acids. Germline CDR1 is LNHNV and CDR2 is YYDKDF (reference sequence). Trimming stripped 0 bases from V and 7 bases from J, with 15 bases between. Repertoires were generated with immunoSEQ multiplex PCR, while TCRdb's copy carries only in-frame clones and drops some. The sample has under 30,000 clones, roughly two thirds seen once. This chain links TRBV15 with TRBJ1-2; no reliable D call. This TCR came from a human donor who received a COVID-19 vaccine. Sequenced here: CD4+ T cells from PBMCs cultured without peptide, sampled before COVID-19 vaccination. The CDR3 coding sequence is TGTGCCACCAGCAGAGATTGGGCCCCTGGAGCTGGCTACACCTTC. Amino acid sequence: CATSRDWAPGAGYTF. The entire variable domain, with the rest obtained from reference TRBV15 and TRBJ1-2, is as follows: DAMVIQNPRYQVTQFGKPVTLSCSQTLNHNVMYWYQQKSSQAPKLLFHYYDKDFNNEADTPDNFQSRRPNTSFCFLDIRSPGLGDTAMYLCATSRDWAPGAGYTFGSGTRLTVV.